The 29 T cell receptor beta chains below all came from one sample that was sequenced in a study of shared clonotypes between healthy human individuals. The protocol was immunoSEQ multiplex PCR, while the TCRdb copy is restricted to in-frame clones and leaves out a portion. The sample carries some 2 million clones, roughly 96% recorded once. Sample: naive CD4+ T cells sorted from blood. Specified subset: CD45RA+ positively selected. These receptors originate from a man younger than 35 in good health.

V and J are TRBV10-3 and TRBJ2-7; possibly TRBD2 for D (6 bases). The CDR3 is 16 amino acids. V lost 4 bases and J lost 0, with 16 bases in between. Germline V lookup: CDR1 ENHRY, CDR2 SYGVKD. The DNA for the CDR3 is TGTGCCATCAGTGCCGGGGGTCAGTCCAGCTCCTACGAGCAGTACTTC. It specifies CAISAGGQSSSYEQYF.

The rearrangement links TRBV11-2 to TRBJ2-7; the D gene is possibly TRBD2 (7 bases). Trimming stripped 5 bases from V and 3 bases from J, with 17 bases between. This CDR3 comprises 15 residues. Germline CDR1 SGHAT, CDR2 FQNNGV. The CDR3 nucleotides are TGTGCCAGCAGCCTCGGGGGGCAGAATTACTACGAGCAGTACTTC. It yields the protein CASSLGGQNYYEQYF.

The chain employs TRBV9 and TRBJ2-7; possibly TRBD1 for D (5 bases). Germline V gives CDR1 SGDLS, CDR2 YYNGEE. The CDR3 length is 13 residues. With 4 bases removed from V and 2 bases from J, the gap between germline ends came to 10 bases. Here the CDR3 reads CASSPGIPYEQYF. In nucleotides, the CDR3 is TGTGCCAGCAGCCCAGGGATTCCCTACGAGCAGTACTTC.

The V call is TRBV4-3, the J call TRBJ1-5; weak D call: TRBD1 (5 bases). Germline CDR1 reads LGHNA; CDR2 reads YSLEER. The V gene lost 0 bases and the J gene lost 4 bases, with 13 bases spanning the gap. This CDR3 contains 16 residues. The DNA for the CDR3 is TGCGCCAGCAGCCAAGAGGCGGGGGGTCTTAATCAGCCCCAGCATTTT. Protein: CASSQEAGGLNQPQHF.

Worth noting for this clone: The junction departs from germline at one end; a sequencing error may be responsible. This rearrangement joins TRBV25-1 to TRBJ2-5, with D tentatively TRBD1 or TRBD2 (6 bases each). CDR3 length: 12 residues. Looked up from germline, CDR1 is MGHDK and CDR2 is SYGVNS. This chain's CDR3 is CACRGSGRTQYF. For the CDR3, the DNA is TGTGCCTGCAGGGGTTCCGGGAGAACCCAGTACTTC. Looking up the rest from reference TRBV25-1 and TRBJ2-5 gives the full variable domain: EADIYQTPRYLVIGTGKKITLECSQTMGHDKMYWYQQDPGMELHLIHYSYGVNSTEKGDLSSESTVSRIRTEHFPLTLESARPSHTSQYLCACRGSGRTQYFGPGTRLLVL.

J is TRBJ1-4 and V is TRBV10-3, with 8 bases identical to TRBD1. Trimming at V came to 6 bases and at J to 8 bases, leaving 8 bases not matched to a gene. CDR1 is ENHRY, CDR2 SYGVKD, per germline. There are 14 residues in the CDR3. Here the CDR3 DNA reads TGTGCCATCAGCAAGGACAGGGAAACCGAAAAACTGTTTTTT. This codes for CAISKDRETEKLFF.

This clone has a count of ten or more. V gene TRBV29-1 combines with J gene TRBJ2-2; the match to TRBD1 covers 7 bases. Germline CDR1 is SQVTM and CDR2 is ANQGSEA. This CDR3 is 14 amino acids long. Losses at the gene ends were 6 bases for V and 3 bases for J; bases not matched to a gene: 7. CDR3 residues: CSVMRQGDTGELFF. Here the CDR3 DNA reads TGCAGCGTCATGCGGCAGGGGGACACCGGGGAGCTGTTTTTT.

On this clone: Other DNA sequences in this sample translate to the same CDR3. The J gene is TRBJ2-7, the V gene TRBV6-6; D is unresolved. The length of the CDR3 is 13 residues. Looked up from germline, CDR1 is MNHNY and CDR2 is SVGAGI (reference sequence). V lost 2 bases to trimming and J lost 1 base, with 6 bases between them. The CDR3 here is CASSYSRSYEQYF. CDR3 nucleotides: TGTGCCAGCAGTTACAGTCGTTCCTACGAGCAGTACTTC.

The gene calls are TRBV19 and TRBJ1-2; 9 positions match TRBD1. V lost 4 bases, J lost 2 bases, and 2 bases stayed unmatched. CDR3 length: 14 amino acids. Germline-derived CDR1 and CDR2 are LNHDA and SQIVND (reference sequence). The CDR3 loop is CASSSGTGNYGYTF. The DNA for the CDR3 is TGTGCCAGTAGTAGCGGGACAGGGAACTATGGCTACACCTTC.

The chain joins TRBV11-2 to TRBJ1-2, with 7 bases matching TRBD1. Germline trimming cut 5 bases from V and 4 bases from J; bases unmatched to any gene: 7. Germline values: CDR1 SGHAT, CDR2 FQNNGV. The CDR3 covers 14 residues. This CDR3 is CASSVGTAGYGYTF. Here the CDR3 DNA reads TGTGCCAGCAGCGTAGGGACAGCCGGCTATGGCTACACCTTC.

This clone has only one observation. The chain joins TRBV21-1 to TRBJ2-7; TRBD1 was called by the table and not checked on the DNA. TRBV21-1 constitutes a pseudogene. The CDR3 spans 14 residues. The CDR3 nucleotides are TGTGCCAGCAGCAAAGGAGGAACAGGCCCCGAGCAGTACTTC. As protein: CASSKGGTGPEQYF.

The rearrangement joins TRBV5-6 to TRBJ2-5; 16 nucleotides match TRBD2. The germline V gene encodes CDR1 SGHDT and CDR2 YYEEEE. This CDR3 has 16 residues. The ends lost 4 bases at V and 6 bases at J; junction bases unmatched: 6. CDR3 protein: CASSPGLAGGPKTQYF. The CDR3 nucleotides read TGTGCCAGCAGCCCGGGACTAGCGGGAGGGCCTAAGACCCAGTACTTC.

The rearrangement joins TRBV29-1 to TRBJ2-3; D gene ambiguous. The germline V gene has CDR1 SQVTM and CDR2 ANQGSEA. V was shortened by 2 bases and J by 4 bases, with 16 bases between the two germline ends. The CDR3 has 15 amino acids. The CDR3 region is CSVESYLTGADTQYF. The CDR3 nucleotides are TGCAGCGTTGAATCCTACCTGACCGGAGCAGATACGCAGTATTTT.

The gene calls are TRBV5-1 and TRBJ1-2; D is perhaps TRBD1 (5 bases). In germline, CDR1 is SGHRS, CDR2 YFSETQ. V was clipped by 4 bases and J by 8 bases, with 27 bases between them. This CDR3 has 17 residues. The CDR3 nucleotides read TGCGCCAGCAGCCCGATTGGCAGGGTAACTACGATAGGAGGCTACACCTTC. This encodes CASSPIGRVTTIGGYTF.

This clone has a single count. The J gene is TRBJ2-5, the V gene TRBV10-1; D call uncertain. The CDR3 covers 13 residues. Trimming pared 3 bases from V and 1 base from J, leaving 6 bases between. Germline V gives CDR1 WNHNN, CDR2 SYGVQD (reference sequence). This chain's CDR3 is CASSDDFQETQYF. The CDR3 DNA is TGCGCCAGCAGTGATGACTTCCAAGAGACCCAGTACTTC.

This rearrangement joins TRBV2 to TRBJ2-3; tentative D call: TRBD1 (6 bases). Trimming left V 5 bases short and J 4 bases short, with 10 bases between. The CDR3 contains 13 residues. CDR1 is SNHLY, CDR2 FYNNEI, per germline. The CDR3 loop is CASSTQGSDTQYF. The CDR3 nucleotides are TGTGCCAGCAGTACACAGGGATCAGATACGCAGTATTTT.

The chain is built from TRBV11-3 and TRBJ2-1, with D maybe TRBD1 (5 bases). With 0 bases removed from V and 5 bases from J, the gap between germline ends came to 8 bases. This CDR3 has 14 amino acids. Germline V lookup: CDR1 SGHNT, CDR2 YENEEA. CDR3 DNA: TGTGCCAGCAGCTTAGACAGGGCGGACAATGAGCAGTTCTTC. It translates to CASSLDRADNEQFF.

V usage is TRBV21-1 and J usage is TRBJ2-5; TRBD1, the D gene given by the table, was not confirmed from the DNA. TRBV21-1 is a recognized pseudogene. The CDR3 contains 12 residues. The CDR3 DNA follows: TGTGCCAGCAACAGGTACCAAGAGACCCAGTACTTC. The encoded protein is CASNRYQETQYF.

The chain employs TRBV2 and TRBJ1-2; no clear D gene. In germline, CDR1 is SNHLY, CDR2 FYNNEI. The CDR3 length is 17 residues. V shed 4 bases and J shed 0 bases, with 18 bases lying between them. The CDR3 spells CASSGRELASANYGYTF. The CDR3 nucleotides are TGTGCCAGCAGTGGCCGGGAACTGGCCTCAGCTAACTATGGCTACACCTTC.

The gene calls are TRBV6-1 and TRBJ2-1; 12 bases fit TRBD2. The V segment lost 4 bases and the J segment 4 bases; nucleotides outside the gene matches: 8. Germline CDR1 and CDR2: MNHNS and SASEGT. This CDR3 has 17 residues. This chain's CDR3 is CASSGPSGGAEYNEQFF. The CDR3 DNA follows: TGTGCCAGCAGTGGCCCTAGCGGGGGGGCAGAGTACAATGAGCAGTTCTTC.

The chain couples TRBV28 to TRBJ1-1, with no clear D. Germline V gives CDR1 MDHEN, CDR2 SYDVKM. Trimming cost V 7 bases and J 11 bases, with 14 bases left between them. This CDR3 region has 11 residues. The CDR3 is CASILGGRAFF. The CDR3 DNA reads TGTGCCAGCATCCTTGGAGGTAGGGCTTTCTTT.

The chain uses TRBV11-2 and TRBJ2-1; tentatively, D is TRBD2 (6 bases). Germline lookup yields CDR1 SGHAT and CDR2 FQNNGV. The CDR3 covers 15 residues. V dropped 1 base and J dropped 1 base, with 8 bases sitting between them. The DNA for the CDR3 is TGTGCCAGCAGCTTAGTGCGGGATTCCTACAATGAGCAGTTCTTC. Protein: CASSLVRDSYNEQFF.

This chain links TRBV18 with TRBJ1-2, with D unresolved. This CDR3 spans 11 amino acids. Per the germline V gene, CDR1 is KGHSH and CDR2 is LQKENI. The V gene lost 9 bases and the J gene lost 4 bases, with 9 bases spanning the gap. CDR3 sequence: CASLFRYGYTF. The CDR3 DNA reads TGTGCCAGTCTATTCCGCTATGGCTACACCTTC.

In the case of this clone: This may arise from a read error, as a much more abundant clone is one base away. Different DNA sequences within this sample yield the same CDR3. V gene TRBV7-3 combines with J gene TRBJ1-1; tentatively, D is TRBD1 (5 bases). Germline V gene sequence: CDR1 SGHTA, CDR2 FQGTGA. Deletions cut 3 bases from V and 1 base from J, with 6 bases between. This CDR3 contains 13 residues. The CDR3 bases are TGTGCCAGCAGCTTCCAGGGGAACACTGAAGCTTTCTTT. This encodes CASSFQGNTEAFF.

The table lists this clone with a count of one. The J gene is TRBJ2-4, the V gene TRBV28; the D is unclear. CDR1 and CDR2 (germline): MDHEN, SYDVKM. The CDR3 runs to 18 residues. V was pared by 5 bases and J by 0 bases, with 20 bases between. The CDR3 DNA reads TGTGCCAGCAGTCCAAAGATCCACGGTTCCCTAGCCAAAAACATTCAGTACTTC. This encodes CASSPKIHGSLAKNIQYF.

The rearrangement links TRBV10-3 to TRBJ2-7; maybe TRBD2 (5 bases). CDR3 length: 13 amino acids. The V end lost 2 bases, the J end lost 5 bases, and 10 bases lay between the germline ends. Per the germline V gene, CDR1 is ENHRY and CDR2 is SYGVKD. CDR3 region: CAISERESNEQYF. The CDR3 nucleotides are TGTGCCATCAGTGAGAGGGAGAGTAACGAGCAGTACTTC.

In its sample, this clone was seen once. This chain uses TRBV19 with TRBJ1-1; D remains ambiguous. There are 13 residues in the CDR3. Germline CDR1 LNHDA, CDR2 SQIVND (reference sequence). V was cut by 10 bases and J by 3 bases, with 15 bases left in between. CDR3 sequence (DNA): TGTGCCAACATACAGCGACGTGACACTGAAGCTTTCTTT. Its translation is CANIQRRDTEAFF.

The chain links TRBV7-2 to TRBJ2-7; 10 bases align to TRBD1. The V gene's germline CDR1 is SGHTA and CDR2 FQGNSA. J lost 6 bases, V lost 4 bases, and 15 bases had no gene match. CDR3 size: 17 residues. The CDR3 loop reads CASSSQSGTGVFGEQYF. In nucleotides, the CDR3 is TGTGCCAGCAGCTCCCAATCCGGGACAGGGGTGTTTGGCGAGCAGTACTTC.

The CDR3 DNA reads as TGTGCCAGCAGGCCCCCGGGGCTAGCGTACAATGAGCAGTTCTTC. This gives the protein CASRPPGLAYNEQFF. The chain couples TRBV6-6 to TRBJ2-1, with a weak D call TRBD2 (6 bases). V was clipped by 6 bases and J by 4 bases, with 16 bases between them. Germline loops: CDR1 MNHNY, CDR2 SVGAGI (reference sequence). This CDR3 region has 15 residues.